One and the same sample provided the 14 T cell receptor beta chains below, sequenced in a study of blood T cell repertoires in COVID-19. TCRdb's table, derived via immunoSEQ multiplex PCR, lists solely in-frame clones and lacks some. The data show some 240,000 clones, over 75% seen once. The sample comprised peripheral blood. These receptors were obtained from a woman in her 70s with COVID-19, enrolled during active disease.

The rearrangement links TRBV29-1 to TRBJ2-7; possibly TRBD1 for D (6 bases). CDR1 is SQVTM and CDR2 is ANQGSEA in the germline V gene. The CDR3 has 12 residues. V lost 7 bases and J 4 bases, leaving 14 bases between the germline ends. CDR3 DNA sequence: TGCAGCGCTCGGAGTACAGGGTACGAGCAGTACTTC. Translated: CSARSTGYEQYF.

The chain couples TRBV5-6 to TRBJ1-5; TRBD1 matches 7 bases. This CDR3 contains 17 residues. From germline, CDR1 is SGHDT and CDR2 YYEEEE. The V segment lost 4 bases and the J segment 1 base; nucleotides outside the gene matches: 11. Here the CDR3 reads CASSRDGGRGSNQPQHF. CDR3 DNA: TGTGCCAGCAGCCGCGATGGGGGCAGGGGGAGCAATCAGCCCCAGCATTTT.

V gene TRBV29-1 combines with J gene TRBJ1-1; 8 nucleotides agree with TRBD1. V trimming: 6 bases; J trimming: 14 bases; junction bases outside the gene matches: 11. This CDR3 has 11 residues. Germline CDR1 SQVTM, CDR2 ANQGSEA. CDR3 DNA: TGCAGCGTCTACAGGGGGGCCTTGATATTCTTT. It is translated as CSVYRGALIFF.

The V call is TRBV19, the J call TRBJ1-5; D is perhaps TRBD1 (6 bases). This CDR3 is built from 12 residues. The V gene's germline CDR1 is LNHDA and CDR2 SQIVND (reference sequence). The germline V and J ends were trimmed by 6 bases and 5 bases, with 8 bases remaining between them. CDR3: CASRGADQPQHF. Here the CDR3 DNA reads TGTGCCAGTAGGGGGGCGGATCAGCCCCAGCATTTT.

The chain carries TRBV24-1 and TRBJ2-1; 7 nucleotides align to TRBD1. J was trimmed by 5 bases and V by 5 bases; bases with no gene match: 5. This CDR3 region has 14 residues. Per the germline V gene, CDR1 is KGHDR and CDR2 is SFDVKD. The CDR3: CATSAPGQHNEQFF. For the CDR3, the DNA is TGTGCCACCAGTGCCCCGGGACAGCACAATGAGCAGTTCTTC.

CDR3 DNA: TGTGCCAGCAGTCGAGCGGGGGGGTTCAATGAGCAGTTCTTC. This codes for CASSRAGGFNEQFF. This chain connects TRBV28 to TRBJ2-1; 10 bases are a match to TRBD2. V shed 5 bases and J 6 bases; nucleotides not matched to a gene: 4. The CDR3 runs 14 residues. Germline V gene sequence: CDR1 MDHEN, CDR2 SYDVKM. Full variable domain (remainder filled in from reference TRBV28 and TRBJ2-1): DVKVTQSSRYLVKRTGEKVFLECVQDMDHENMFWYRQDPGLGLRLIYFSYDVKMKEKGDIPEGYSVSREKKERFSLILESASTNQTSMYLCASSRAGGFNEQFFGPGTRLTVL.

The CDR3 DNA follows: TGTGCCAGCAGCAGAGGGACAGGGGTCTACGAGCAGTACTTC. As protein: CASSRGTGVYEQYF. This chain connects TRBV7-9 to TRBJ2-7; TRBD1 matches 10 bases. The CDR3 is made up of 14 amino acids. The V gene's germline CDR1 is SEHNR and CDR2 FQNEAQ (reference sequence). Unmatched junction bases numbered 4, after V lost 5 bases and J lost 3 bases. Full variable domain (rest looked up from reference TRBV7-9 and TRBJ2-7): DTGVSQNPRHKITKRGQNVTFRCDPISEHNRLYWYRQTLGQGPEFLTYFQNEAQLEKSRLLSDRFSAERPKGSFSTLEIQRTEQGDSAMYLCASSRGTGVYEQYFGPGTRLTVT.

In this sample, this clone turned up a few times. J is TRBJ1-2 and V is TRBV7-3; a possible D gene is TRBD1 (5 bases). Germline CDR1 is SGHTA and CDR2 is FQGTGA. The ends were cut back, 0 bases at V and 6 bases at J, with 8 bases in the middle. The CDR3 contains 13 residues. The CDR3 loop reads CASSLTREHGYTF. In nucleotides, the CDR3 is TGTGCCAGCAGCTTAACCAGGGAACATGGCTACACCTTC.

The V and J genes are TRBV18 and TRBJ2-7, with a weak D call TRBD2 (5 bases). The CDR3 spans 12 residues. Trimming removed 6 bases from V and 7 bases from J, with 13 bases in between. Germline V CDR1 and CDR2: KGHSH, LQKENI. The CDR3 spells CASSPTEEEQYF. The CDR3 bases are TGTGCCAGCTCGCCCACGGAGGAAGAGCAGTACTTC.

The V call is TRBV28, the J call TRBJ2-7; D perhaps matches TRBD2 (6 bases). V lost 5 bases and J 2 bases, leaving 16 bases between the germline ends. This CDR3 spans 15 amino acids. Germline CDR1 and CDR2: MDHEN and SYDVKM. The CDR3 region has the DNA TGTGCCAGCAGTCGATCCGGGACTTCTACCTACGAGCAGTACTTC. This encodes CASSRSGTSTYEQYF.

J is TRBJ1-2 and V is TRBV28, with TRBD1 matching 8 bases. This CDR3 region has 15 residues. V lost 3 bases to trimming and J lost 4 bases; unmatched junction nucleotides: 7. Per germline, CDR1 MDHEN and CDR2 SYDVKM. The CDR3 bases are TGTGCCAGCAGTTTTTCCGGACAGGGCTCCTATGGCTACACCTTC. Protein product: CASSFSGQGSYGYTF.

The V call is TRBV11-2, the J call TRBJ2-3, with a tentative D call TRBD2 (6 bases). Germline CDR1 SGHAT, CDR2 FQNNGV. The CDR3 loop spans 15 amino acids. V was shortened by 0 bases and J by 2 bases, with 9 bases between the two germline ends. The chain's CDR3 is CASSLDREYTDTQYF. The CDR3 bases are TGTGCCAGCAGCTTAGATCGGGAGTACACAGATACGCAGTATTTT.

The chain joins TRBV6-2 or TRBV6-3 to TRBJ1-1, with D hard to call. V shed 0 bases and J shed 10 bases, with 24 bases lying between them. Germline CDR1 reads MNHEY; CDR2 reads SVGEGT. The CDR3 consists of 17 residues. Here the CDR3 DNA reads TGTGCCAGCAGTTACTCGATAGTCATCGTCACCGCCCTTGGAGCTTTCTTT. Translating gives CASSYSIVIVTALGAFF.

This rearrangement joins TRBV19 to TRBJ2-3; tentative D call: TRBD1 (6 bases). Trimming stripped 3 bases from V and 5 bases from J, with 9 bases between. The germline gives CDR1 LNHDA, CDR2 SQIVND (reference sequence). The CDR3 is made up of 13 amino acids. CDR3: CASSMGAGDTQYF. The CDR3 DNA reads TGTGCCAGTAGTATGGGGGCCGGAGATACGCAGTATTTT.